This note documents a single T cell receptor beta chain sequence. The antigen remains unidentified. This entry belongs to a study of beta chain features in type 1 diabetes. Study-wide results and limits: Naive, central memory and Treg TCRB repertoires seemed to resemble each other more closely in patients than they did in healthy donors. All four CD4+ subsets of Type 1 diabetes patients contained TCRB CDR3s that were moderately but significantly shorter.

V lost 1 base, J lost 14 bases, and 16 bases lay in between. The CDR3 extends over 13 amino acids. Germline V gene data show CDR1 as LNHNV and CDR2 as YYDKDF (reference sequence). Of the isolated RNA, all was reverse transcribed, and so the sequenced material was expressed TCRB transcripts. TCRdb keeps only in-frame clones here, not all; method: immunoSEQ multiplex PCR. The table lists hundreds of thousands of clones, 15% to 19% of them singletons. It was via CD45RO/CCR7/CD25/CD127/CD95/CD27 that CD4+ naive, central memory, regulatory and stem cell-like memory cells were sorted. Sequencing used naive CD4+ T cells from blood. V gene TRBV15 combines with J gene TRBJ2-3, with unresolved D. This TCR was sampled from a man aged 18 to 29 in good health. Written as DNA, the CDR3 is TGTGCCACCAGCAGAGTTGGTGCGGCCCCGCCGTATTTT. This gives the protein CATSRVGAAPPYF.